This TCR beta chain came from a study of shared clonotypes between healthy human individuals. This clone has a single count. Profiled with immunoSEQ multiplex PCR; TCRdb holds only in-frame clones, not every one. The sample holds 2.5 million or so clones, more than 90% seen once. Each of the donors was a healthy adult who was HIV-negative and had not had a recent acute infection or vaccination. This CDR3 spans 17 amino acids. The V gene's germline CDR1 is SEHNR and CDR2 FQNEAQ (reference sequence). The V gene end was trimmed by 2 bases and the J gene end by 5 bases; junction bases not matched to a gene: 9.

Sequencing input: naive CD4+ T cells sorted from blood. Sample subset: CD45RA+ positively selected. V and J are TRBV7-9 and TRBJ2-7; 13 nucleotides agree with TRBD2. This sequence originates from a man between 18 and 35 years old in good health. The CDR3 DNA reads TGTGCCAGCAGCTTACCCTACTGGACTAGCGGGGGAAACGAGCAGTACTTC. Translating gives CASSLPYWTSGGNEQYF.